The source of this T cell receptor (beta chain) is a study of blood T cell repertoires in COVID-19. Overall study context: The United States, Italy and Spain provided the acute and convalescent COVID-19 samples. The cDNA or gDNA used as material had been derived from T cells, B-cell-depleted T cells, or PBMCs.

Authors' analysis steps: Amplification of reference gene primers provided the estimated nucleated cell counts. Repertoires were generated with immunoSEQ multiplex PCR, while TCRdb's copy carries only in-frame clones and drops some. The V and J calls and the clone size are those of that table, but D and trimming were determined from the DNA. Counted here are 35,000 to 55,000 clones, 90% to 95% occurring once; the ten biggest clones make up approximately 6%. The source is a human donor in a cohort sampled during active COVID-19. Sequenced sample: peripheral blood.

The CDR3 protein is CASSLPPGQGMETQYF. CDR3 DNA sequence: TGTGCCAGCAGCTTGCCCCCGGGACAGGGGATGGAGACCCAGTACTTC. V usage is TRBV5-8 and J usage is TRBJ2-5; 10 bases are shared with TRBD1. The CDR3 spans 16 residues. Trimming took 1 base from V and 5 from J; bases not matched to a gene: 8. Germline V lookup: CDR1 SGHTS, CDR2 YDEGEE.